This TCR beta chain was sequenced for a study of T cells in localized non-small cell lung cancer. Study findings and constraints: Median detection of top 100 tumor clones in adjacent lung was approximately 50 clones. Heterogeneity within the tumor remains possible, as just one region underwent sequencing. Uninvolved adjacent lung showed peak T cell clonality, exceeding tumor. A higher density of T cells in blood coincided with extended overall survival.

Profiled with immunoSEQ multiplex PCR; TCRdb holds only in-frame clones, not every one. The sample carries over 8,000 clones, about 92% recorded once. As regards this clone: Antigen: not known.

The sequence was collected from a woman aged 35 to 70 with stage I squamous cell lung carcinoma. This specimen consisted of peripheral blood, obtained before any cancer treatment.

The CDR3 region has the DNA TGTGCCAGCGGCGACAGGGACCTCTCCTACGAGCAGTACTTC. It is translated as CASGDRDLSYEQYF. The rearrangement joins TRBV4-2 to TRBJ2-7; 7 nucleotides align to TRBD1. The CDR3 has 14 amino acids. Looked up from germline, CDR1 is LGHNA and CDR2 is YNFKEQ. Unmatched junction bases numbered 7, after V lost 8 bases and J lost 0 bases.